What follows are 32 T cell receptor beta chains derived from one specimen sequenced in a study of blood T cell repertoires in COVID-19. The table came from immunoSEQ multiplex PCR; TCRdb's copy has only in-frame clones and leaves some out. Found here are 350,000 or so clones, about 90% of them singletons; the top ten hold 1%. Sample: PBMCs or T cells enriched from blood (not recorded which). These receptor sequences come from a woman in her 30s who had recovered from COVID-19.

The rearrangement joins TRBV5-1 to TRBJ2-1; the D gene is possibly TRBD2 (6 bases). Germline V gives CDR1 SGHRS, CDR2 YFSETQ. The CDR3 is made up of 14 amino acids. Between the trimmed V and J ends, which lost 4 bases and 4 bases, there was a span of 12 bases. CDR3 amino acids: CASSIGTAYNEQFF. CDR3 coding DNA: TGCGCCAGCAGCATCGGGACTGCTTACAATGAGCAGTTCTTC.

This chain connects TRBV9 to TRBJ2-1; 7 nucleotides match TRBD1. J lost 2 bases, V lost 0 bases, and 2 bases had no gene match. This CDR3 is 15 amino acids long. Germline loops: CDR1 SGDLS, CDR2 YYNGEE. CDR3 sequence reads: CASSVVQGAYNEQFF. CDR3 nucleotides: TGTGCCAGCAGCGTAGTGCAGGGGGCCTACAATGAGCAGTTCTTC. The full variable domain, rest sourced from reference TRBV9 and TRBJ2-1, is DSGVTQTPKHLITATGQRVTLRCSPRSGDLSVYWYQQSLDQGLQFLIQYYNGEERAKGNILERFSAQQFPDLHSELNLSSLELGDSALYFCASSVVQGAYNEQFFGPGTRLTVL.

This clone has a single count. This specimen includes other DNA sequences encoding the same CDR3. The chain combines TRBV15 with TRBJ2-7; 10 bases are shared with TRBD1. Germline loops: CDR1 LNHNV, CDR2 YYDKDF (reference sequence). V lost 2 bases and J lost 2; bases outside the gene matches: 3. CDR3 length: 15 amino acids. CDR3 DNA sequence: TGTGCCACCAGCAGAACCGGGACAGGGGCCTACGAGCAGTACTTC. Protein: CATSRTGTGAYEQYF. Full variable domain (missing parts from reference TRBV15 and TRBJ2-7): DAMVIQNPRYQVTQFGKPVTLSCSQTLNHNVMYWYQQKSSQAPKLLFHYYDKDFNNEADTPDNFQSRRPNTSFCFLDIRSPGLGDTAMYLCATSRTGTGAYEQYFGPGTRLTVT.

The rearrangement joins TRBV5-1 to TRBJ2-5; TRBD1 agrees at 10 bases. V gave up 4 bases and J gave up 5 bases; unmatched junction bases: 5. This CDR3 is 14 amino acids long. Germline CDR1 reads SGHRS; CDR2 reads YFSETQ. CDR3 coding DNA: TGCGCCAGCAGCATGGGACAGGGGATGGAGACCCAGTACTTC. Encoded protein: CASSMGQGMETQYF.

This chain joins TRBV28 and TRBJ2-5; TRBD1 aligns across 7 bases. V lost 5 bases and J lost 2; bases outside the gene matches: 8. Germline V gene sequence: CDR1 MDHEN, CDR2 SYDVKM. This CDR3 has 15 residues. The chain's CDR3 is CASSAPGTVQETQYF. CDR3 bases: TGTGCCAGCAGTGCACCCGGGACAGTTCAAGAGACCCAGTACTTC.

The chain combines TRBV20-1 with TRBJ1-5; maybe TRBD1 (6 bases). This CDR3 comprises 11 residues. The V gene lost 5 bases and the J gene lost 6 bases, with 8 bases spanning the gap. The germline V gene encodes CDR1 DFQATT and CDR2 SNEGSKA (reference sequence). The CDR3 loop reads CSAGGAQPQHF. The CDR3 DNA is TGCAGTGCTGGGGGGGCTCAGCCCCAGCATTTT.

The CDR3 protein is CASSYLTGGEQYF. The CDR3, as DNA: TGTGCCAGCAGTTACTTGACAGGGGGCGAGCAGTACTTC. This chain uses TRBV6-2 or TRBV6-3 with TRBJ2-7; 9 positions match TRBD1. Per the germline V gene, CDR1 is MNHEY and CDR2 is SVGEGT. This CDR3 has 13 residues. J gave up 6 bases and V 1 base, and 1 base lay outside the gene matches.

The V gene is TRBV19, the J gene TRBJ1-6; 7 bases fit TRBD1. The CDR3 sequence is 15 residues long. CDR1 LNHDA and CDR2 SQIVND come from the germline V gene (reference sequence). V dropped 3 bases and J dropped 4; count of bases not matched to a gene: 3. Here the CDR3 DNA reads TGTGCCAGTAGTATGGGACAGCAATATAATTCACCCCTCCACTTT. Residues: CASSMGQQYNSPLHF. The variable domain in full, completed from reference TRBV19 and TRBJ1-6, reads DGGITQSPKYLFRKEGQNVTLSCEQNLNHDAMYWYRQDPGQGLRLIYYSQIVNDFQKGDIAEGYSVSREKKESFPLTVTSAQKNPTAFYLCASSMGQQYNSPLHFGNGTRLTVT.

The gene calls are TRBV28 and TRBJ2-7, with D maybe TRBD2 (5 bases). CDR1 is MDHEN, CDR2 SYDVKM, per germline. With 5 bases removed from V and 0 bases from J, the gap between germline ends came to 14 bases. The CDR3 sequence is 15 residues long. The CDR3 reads CASSGLSFTSYEQYF. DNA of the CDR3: TGTGCCAGCAGTGGACTGTCCTTTACCTCCTACGAGCAGTACTTC.

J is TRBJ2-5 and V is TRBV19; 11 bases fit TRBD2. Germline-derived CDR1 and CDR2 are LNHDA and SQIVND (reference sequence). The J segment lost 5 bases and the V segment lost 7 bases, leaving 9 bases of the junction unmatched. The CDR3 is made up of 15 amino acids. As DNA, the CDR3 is TGTGCCAGTACCCCGACTAGCGGGGCTGGGGAGACCCAGTACTTC. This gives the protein CASTPTSGAGETQYF.

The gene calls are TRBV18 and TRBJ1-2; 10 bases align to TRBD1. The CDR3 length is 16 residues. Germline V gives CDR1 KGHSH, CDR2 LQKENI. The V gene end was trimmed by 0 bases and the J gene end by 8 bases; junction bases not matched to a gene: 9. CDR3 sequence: CASSPPVTGTGEGYTF. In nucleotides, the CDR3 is TGTGCCAGCTCACCACCGGTAACAGGGACAGGGGAAGGCTACACCTTC.

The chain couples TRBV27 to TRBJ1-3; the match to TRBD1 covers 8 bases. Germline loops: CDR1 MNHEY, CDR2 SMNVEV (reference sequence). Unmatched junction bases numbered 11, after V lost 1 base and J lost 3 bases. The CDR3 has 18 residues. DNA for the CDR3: TGTGCCAGCAGTTTATACGGGTCAGGGGGCGTAGGTGGAAACACCATATATTTT. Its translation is CASSLYGSGGVGGNTIYF.

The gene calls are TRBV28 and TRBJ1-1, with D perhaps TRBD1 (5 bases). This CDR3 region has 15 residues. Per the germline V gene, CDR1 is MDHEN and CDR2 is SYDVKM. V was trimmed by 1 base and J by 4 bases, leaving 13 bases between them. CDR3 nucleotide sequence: TGTGCCAGCAGTTTATTCAGGGCGTGGGGCACTGAAGCTTTCTTT. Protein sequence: CASSLFRAWGTEAFF.

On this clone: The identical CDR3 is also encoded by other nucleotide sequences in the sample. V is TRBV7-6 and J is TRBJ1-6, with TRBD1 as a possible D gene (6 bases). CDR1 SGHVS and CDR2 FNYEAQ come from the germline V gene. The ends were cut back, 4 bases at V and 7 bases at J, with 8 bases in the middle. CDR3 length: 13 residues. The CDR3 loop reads CASSSTGNSPLHF. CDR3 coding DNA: TGTGCCAGCAGCTCAACAGGGAATTCACCCCTCCACTTT.

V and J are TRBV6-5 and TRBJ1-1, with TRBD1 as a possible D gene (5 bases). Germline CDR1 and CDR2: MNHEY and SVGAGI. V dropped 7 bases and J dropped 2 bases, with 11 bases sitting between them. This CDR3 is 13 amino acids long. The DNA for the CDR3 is TGTGCCAGCACCGACAGTATCAACACTGAAGCTTTCTTT. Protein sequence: CASTDSINTEAFF.

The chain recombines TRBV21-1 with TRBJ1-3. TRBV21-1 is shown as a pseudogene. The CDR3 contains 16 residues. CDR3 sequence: CASSKGAGQVWNTIYF. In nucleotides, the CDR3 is TGTGCCAGCAGCAAAGGGGCGGGGCAGGTCTGGAACACCATATATTTT.

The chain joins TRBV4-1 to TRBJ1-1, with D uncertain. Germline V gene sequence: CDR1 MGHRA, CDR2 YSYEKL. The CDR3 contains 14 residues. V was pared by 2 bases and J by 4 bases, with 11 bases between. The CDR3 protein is CASSQFDRGTEAFF. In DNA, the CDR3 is TGCGCCAGCAGCCAATTTGACCGAGGCACTGAAGCTTTCTTT.

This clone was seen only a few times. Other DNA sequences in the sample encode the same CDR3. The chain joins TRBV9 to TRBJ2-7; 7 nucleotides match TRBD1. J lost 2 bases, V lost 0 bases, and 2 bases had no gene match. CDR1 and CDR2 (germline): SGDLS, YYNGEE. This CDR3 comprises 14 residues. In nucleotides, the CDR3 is TGTGCCAGCAGCGTAGGGGACAGAGCCTACGAGCAGTACTTC. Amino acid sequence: CASSVGDRAYEQYF.

CDR3 region: CSGRDRGSYEQYF. The CDR3 region has the DNA TGCAGCGGTCGGGACAGGGGCTCCTACGAGCAGTACTTC. The chain recombines TRBV29-1 with TRBJ2-7; TRBD1 matches 10 bases. Germline CDR1 is SQVTM and CDR2 is ANQGSEA. The V segment lost 7 bases and the J segment 0 bases; nucleotides outside the gene matches: 3. This CDR3 region has 13 residues.

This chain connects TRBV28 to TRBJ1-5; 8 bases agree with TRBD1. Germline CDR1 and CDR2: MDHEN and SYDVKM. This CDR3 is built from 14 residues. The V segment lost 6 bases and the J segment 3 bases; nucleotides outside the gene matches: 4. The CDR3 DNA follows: TGTGCCAGCAGCCAGACAGGGGCCAATCAGCCCCAGCATTTT. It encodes CASSQTGANQPQHF.

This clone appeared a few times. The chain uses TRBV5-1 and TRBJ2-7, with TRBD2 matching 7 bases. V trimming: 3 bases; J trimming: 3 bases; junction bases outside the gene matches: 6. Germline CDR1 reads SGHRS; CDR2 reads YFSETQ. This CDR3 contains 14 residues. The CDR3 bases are TGCGCCAGCAGCTCGCACCGGGGGGACTACGAGCAGTACTTC. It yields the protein CASSSHRGDYEQYF.

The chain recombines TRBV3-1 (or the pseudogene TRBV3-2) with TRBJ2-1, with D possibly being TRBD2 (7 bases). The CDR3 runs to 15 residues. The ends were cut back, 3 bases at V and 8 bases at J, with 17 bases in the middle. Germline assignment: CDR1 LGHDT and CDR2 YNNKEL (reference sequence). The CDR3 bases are TGTGCCAGCAGCCAGGGGGGGGGCATCGGGTATGAGCAGTTCTTC. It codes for CASSQGGGIGYEQFF.

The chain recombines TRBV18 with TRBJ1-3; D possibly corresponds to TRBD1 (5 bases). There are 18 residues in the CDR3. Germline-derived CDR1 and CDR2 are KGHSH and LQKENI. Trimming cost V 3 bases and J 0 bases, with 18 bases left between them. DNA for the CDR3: TGTGCCAGCTCACCCATGGCGGGACGCCGTACCTCTGGAAACACCATATATTTT. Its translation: CASSPMAGRRTSGNTIYF.

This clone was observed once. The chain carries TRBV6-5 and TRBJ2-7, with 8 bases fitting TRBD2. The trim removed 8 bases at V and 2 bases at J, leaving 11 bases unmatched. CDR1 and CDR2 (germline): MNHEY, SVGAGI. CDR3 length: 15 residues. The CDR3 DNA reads TGTGCCAGCCAAACGGGGGGGGACACCACCTACGAGCAGTACTTC. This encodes CASQTGGDTTYEQYF.

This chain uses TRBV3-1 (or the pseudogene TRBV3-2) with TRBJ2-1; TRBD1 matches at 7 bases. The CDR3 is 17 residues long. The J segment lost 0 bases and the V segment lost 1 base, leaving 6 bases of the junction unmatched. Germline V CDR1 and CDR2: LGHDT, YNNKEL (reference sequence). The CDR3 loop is CASSQVPGQSSYNEQFF. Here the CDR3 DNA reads TGTGCCAGCAGCCAAGTACCGGGACAGAGCTCCTACAATGAGCAGTTCTTC.

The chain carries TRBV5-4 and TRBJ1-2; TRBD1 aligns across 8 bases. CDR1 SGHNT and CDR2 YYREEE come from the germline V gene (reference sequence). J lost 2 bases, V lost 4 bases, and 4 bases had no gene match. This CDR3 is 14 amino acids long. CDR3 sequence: CASSPRGLNYGYTF. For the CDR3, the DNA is TGTGCCAGCAGCCCCAGGGGGCTCAACTATGGCTACACCTTC. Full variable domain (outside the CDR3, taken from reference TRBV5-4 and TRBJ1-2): ETGVTQSPTHLIKTRGQQVTLRCSSQSGHNTVSWYQQALGQGPQFIFQYYREEENGRGNFPPRFSGLQFPNYSSELNVNALELDDSALYLCASSPRGLNYGYTFGSGTRLTVV.

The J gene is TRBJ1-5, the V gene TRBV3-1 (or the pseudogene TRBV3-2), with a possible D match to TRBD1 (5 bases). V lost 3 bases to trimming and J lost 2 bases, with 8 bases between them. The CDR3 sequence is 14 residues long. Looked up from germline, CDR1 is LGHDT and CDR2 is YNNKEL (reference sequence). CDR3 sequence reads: CASSQGRGNQPQHF. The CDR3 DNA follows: TGTGCCAGCAGCCAGGGGCGAGGCAATCAGCCCCAGCATTTT.

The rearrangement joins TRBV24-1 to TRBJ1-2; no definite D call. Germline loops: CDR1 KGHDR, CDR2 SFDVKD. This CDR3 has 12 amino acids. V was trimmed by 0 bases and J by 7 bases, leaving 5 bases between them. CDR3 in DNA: TGTGCCACCAGTGATTTGCGGGGTGGCTACACCTTC. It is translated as CATSDLRGGYTF.

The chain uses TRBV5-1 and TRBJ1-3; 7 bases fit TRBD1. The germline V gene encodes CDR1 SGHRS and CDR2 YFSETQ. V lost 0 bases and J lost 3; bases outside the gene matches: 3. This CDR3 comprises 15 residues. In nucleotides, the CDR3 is TGCGCCAGCAGCTTGGGACAGGGCGGTGGAAACACCATATATTTT. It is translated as CASSLGQGGGNTIYF.

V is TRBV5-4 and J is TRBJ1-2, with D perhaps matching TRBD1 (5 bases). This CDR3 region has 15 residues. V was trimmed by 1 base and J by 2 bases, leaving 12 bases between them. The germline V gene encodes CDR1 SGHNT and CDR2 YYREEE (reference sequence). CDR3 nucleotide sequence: TGTGCCAGCAGCTTGCGCAGGGAAGGAAACTATGGCTACACCTTC. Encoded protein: CASSLRREGNYGYTF.

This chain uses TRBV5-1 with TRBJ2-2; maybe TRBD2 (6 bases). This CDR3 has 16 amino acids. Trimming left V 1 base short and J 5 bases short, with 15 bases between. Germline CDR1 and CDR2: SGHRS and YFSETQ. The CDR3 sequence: CASSLSATGGTGELFF. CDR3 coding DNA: TGCGCCAGCAGCTTGAGTGCCACCGGAGGGACCGGGGAGCTGTTTTTT.

The CDR3 region is CASSYSLAGGNEQYF. The CDR3 coding sequence is TGTGCCAGCAGTTACTCGCTAGCGGGGGGCAACGAGCAGTACTTC. J is TRBJ2-7 and V is TRBV6-5, with TRBD2 identical over 11 bases. This CDR3 spans 15 amino acids. The J segment lost 5 bases and the V segment lost 0 bases, leaving 3 bases of the junction unmatched. The germline CDR1 and CDR2 sequences are MNHEY and SVGAGI.